A selection of T cell receptor beta chains follows, all from one sample in a study of T cells of healthy individuals. TCRdb ran MiXCR on the 5' RACE reads and lists one entry per CDR3 protein. This table has 40,000 to 65,000 distinct CDR3 sequences, 14% to 15% appearing once. The receptors here all came from a human donor in good health. The CDR3 runs from the conserved cysteine through the conserved F or W. The D gene is left open where the match is weak. Size values are once, few and many counts, or a class for expanded clones, and some rows have none.

abundance	d_gene	v_gene	j_gene	CDR3aa	CDR3nt
NA	TRBD2	TRBV18	TRBJ2-1	CASSPWTSGSPSIYSSYNEQFF	TGTGCCAGCTCACCCTGGACTAGCGGGAGCCCCTCTATATATTCCTCCTACAATGAGCAGTTCTTC
NA	TRBD1	TRBV11-2	TRBJ1-2	CASSPGTGDYYGYTF	TGTGCCAGCAGCCCCGGGACAGGGGATTACTATGGCTACACCTTC
NA	TRBD2	TRBV9	TRBJ2-7	CASSPDGTSSYEQYF	TGTGCCAGCAGCCCAGATGGGACTAGCTCATACGAGCAGTACTTC
many	NA	TRBV29-1	TRBJ2-7	CSVGVGAEQYF	TGCAGCGTTGGGGTCGGGGCCGAGCAGTACTTC
once	TRBD2	TRBV23-1	TRBJ2-7	CASSPSLAGGRYEQYF	TGCGCCAGCAGCCCCTCCCTAGCGGGAGGTCGATACGAGCAGTACTTC
NA	TRBD2	TRBV7-2	TRBJ2-3	CASSMGLAGGQADTQYF	TGTGCCAGCAGCATGGGACTAGCGGGGGGGCAAGCAGATACGCAGTATTTT
many	NA	TRBV2	TRBJ2-1	CASSEPRGYNEQFF	TGTGCCAGCAGTGAGCCGCGTGGCTACAATGAGCAGTTCTTC
many	TRBD1	TRBV29-1	TRBJ1-4	CSVVSGQGKEKLFF	TGCAGCGTTGTTTCGGGACAGGGGAAAGAAAAACTGTTTTTT
few	TRBD1	TRBV5-1	TRBJ2-7	CASSPQRTGRVSYEQYF	TGCGCCAGCAGCCCCCAAAGGACAGGCCGGGTCTCCTACGAGCAGTACTTC
few	NA	TRBV9	TRBJ2-3	CASGEKELRHTQYF	TGTGCCAGCGGAGAAAAAGAACTAAGGCATACGCAGTATTTT
many	NA	TRBV7-2	TRBJ2-4	CASSLATGRNIQYF	TGTGCCAGCAGCTTAGCTACCGGGCGGAACATTCAGTACTTC
many	NA	TRBV10-3	TRBJ2-5	CATKVGGEETQYF	TGTGCCACCAAGGTCGGGGGAGAAGAGACCCAGTACTTC
NA	TRBD1	TRBV5-1	TRBJ1-2	CASSPGRGPGGLGYTF	TGCGCCAGCAGCCCGGGGCGAGGGCCAGGGGGCCTTGGCTACACCTTC
few	NA	TRBV4-1	TRBJ1-5	CASSQDLIGQGAQPQHF	TGCGCCAGCAGCCAAGATCTGATAGGGCAGGGAGCTCAGCCCCAGCATTTT
NA	NA	TRBV9	TRBJ2-3	CASSVGARGRTDTQYF	TGTGCCAGCAGCGTAGGGGCCCGGGGTCGCACAGATACGCAGTATTTT
many	TRBD1	TRBV12-5	TRBJ2-3	CASGFIDRGKDTQYF	TGTGCTAGTGGTTTCATAGACAGGGGGAAGGATACGCAGTATTTT
few	NA	TRBV20-1	TRBJ1-1	CSATKGWAFF	TGCAGTGCTACTAAGGGTTGGGCTTTCTTT
many	TRBD1	TRBV10-3	TRBJ1-1	CAISERQGGRTEAFF	TGTGCCATCAGTGAAAGACAGGGAGGGAGAACTGAAGCTTTCTTT
many	TRBD2	TRBV11-2	TRBJ2-1	CASSFDGRATDEQFF	TGTGCCAGCAGCTTCGACGGGAGGGCCACGGATGAGCAGTTCTTC
few	TRBD2	TRBV5-1	TRBJ2-7	CASSQSGRVSYEQYF	TGCGCCAGCAGCCAAAGCGGGAGGGTCTCCTACGAGCAGTACTTC
NA	NA	TRBV9	TRBJ2-1	CASSVVFGEQFF	TGTGCCAGCAGCGTAGTGTTCGGTGAGCAGTTCTTC
few	NA	TRBV7-6	TRBJ2-7	CASSEGQIYEQYF	TGTGCCAGCAGCGAAGGACAGATATACGAGCAGTACTTC
NA	NA	TRBV20-1	TRBJ1-1	CSARYRSRNTEAFF	TGCAGTGCTAGATACCGATCCAGGAACACTGAAGCTTTCTTT
few	TRBD2	TRBV2	TRBJ2-3	CASSNGLAETDTQYF	TGTGCCAGCAGCAACGGACTAGCGGAGACAGATACGCAGTATTTT
many	NA	TRBV12-3/TRBV12-4	TRBJ1-1	CASIRGQLNTEAFF	TGTGCCAGCATCCGAGGACAGCTTAACACTGAAGCTTTCTTT
NA	NA	TRBV7-2	TRBJ2-7	CASSLDGNTYEQYF	TGTGCCAGCAGCTTAGATGGAAACACCTACGAGCAGTACTTC
few	TRBD1	TRBV25-1	TRBJ2-7	CASRPRDRALGTQYF	TGTGCCAGCCGCCCCCGGGACAGGGCCCTAGGGACGCAGTACTTC
many	NA	TRBV6-6	TRBJ1-1	CASSKGTEAFF	TGTGCCAGCAGTAAGGGGACTGAAGCTTTCTTT
NA	TRBD1	TRBV10-3	TRBJ2-3	CAISRYGQGTDTQYF	TGTGCCATCTCCCGTTATGGACAGGGCACAGATACGCAGTATTTT
few	TRBD1	TRBV5-1	TRBJ1-1	CASSVDRDRSTEAFF	TGCGCCAGCAGCGTCGACAGGGATAGGAGCACTGAAGCTTTCTTT
many	NA	TRBV30	TRBJ1-1	CAWRAGLNTEAFF	TGTGCCTGGAGGGCAGGGTTGAACACTGAAGCTTTCTTT
few	NA	TRBV27	TRBJ1-2	CASSFRERGGGYTF	TGTGCCAGCAGTTTCCGCGAAAGGGGGGGAGGCTACACCTTC
many	TRBD1	TRBV6-6	TRBJ1-5	CASSSGTGSTWGNQPQHF	TGTGCCAGCAGTTCGGGGACAGGGTCCACTTGGGGCAATCAGCCCCAGCATTTT
NA	NA	TRBV5-1	TRBJ2-5	CASSLALGDGETQYF	TGCGCCAGCAGCTTGGCCTTAGGGGACGGAGAGACCCAGTACTTC
NA	NA	TRBV24-1	TRBJ1-5	CATSDLRGAWGNQPQHF	TGTGCCACCAGTGATTTACGAGGGGCGTGGGGCAATCAGCCCCAGCATTTT
NA	NA	TRBV4-3	TRBJ2-3	CASSPFMANGDTQYF	TGCGCCAGCAGCCCCTTTATGGCTAACGGAGATACGCAGTATTTT
few	NA	TRBV5-6	TRBJ2-7	CASSFASPGEQYF	TGTGCCAGCAGCTTTGCCAGTCCGGGGGAGCAGTACTTC
NA	NA	TRBV7-2	TRBJ1-2	CASSLEGGVIYGYTF	TGTGCCAGCAGCTTAGAGGGGGGCGTAATCTATGGCTACACCTTC
few	TRBD2	TRBV20-1	TRBJ2-7	CSASHPGGGRAYEQYF	TGCAGTGCTAGCCACCCCGGGGGGGGGCGCGCCTACGAGCAGTACTTC
few	NA	TRBV25-1	TRBJ1-1	CASSGIARGTEAFF	TGTGCCAGCAGTGGAATAGCGCGGGGCACTGAAGCTTTCTTT
few	NA	TRBV18	TRBJ1-5	CASSQGVNQPQHF	TGTGCCAGCTCACAAGGCGTGAATCAGCCCCAGCATTTT
NA	NA	TRBV4-3	TRBJ2-1	CASSQEVVPAYNEQFF	TGCGCCAGCAGCCAAGAGGTCGTGCCGGCCTACAATGAGCAGTTCTTC
many	TRBD1	TRBV6-1	TRBJ2-7	CASRVRTGSSYEQYF	TGTGCCAGCAGGGTTAGGACAGGGTCCTCCTACGAGCAGTACTTC
few	TRBD1	TRBV11-2	TRBJ2-2	CASSFFGTGDTGELFF	TGTGCCAGCAGCTTCTTTGGGACAGGAGACACCGGGGAGCTGTTTTTT